This T cell receptor beta chain is drawn from a study of blood T cells in healthy people across ages. Every donor provided approximately 10 milliliters of peripheral blood. The use of a sample-barcoded 5' primer and a J-beta primer mix characterized a second PCR of 7 to 11 cycles. Unique molecular identifiers of 12 random nucleotides labeled each cDNA. One entry per CDR3 protein results from TCRdb running MiXCR on the 5' RACE reads. The sample yields around 1,900,000 distinct CDR3 sequences, about two fifths seen once. V dropped 3 bases and J dropped 5 bases, with 10 bases sitting between them. The CDR3 loop spans 13 amino acids. Germline CDR1 and CDR2: SGHTA and FQGNSA. General study findings and limits: Diversity estimates drawn from one million T cells were deemed underestimates. Fewer expanded clones and more diversity marked long-lived versus aged donors.

This clonotype was detected only a few times. The antigen is unknown. Source material: blood. The rearrangement links TRBV7-2 to TRBJ1-2; D is unclear. This clonotype originated in a human donor in good health. This CDR3 reads CASSFGLEYGYTF. In DNA form, the CDR3 reads TGTGCCAGCAGCTTTGGACTTGAGTATGGCTACACCTTC.